What follows describes a single T cell receptor beta chain. The CDR3 totals 16 residues. Trimming pared 1 base from V and 4 bases from J, leaving 14 bases between. Looked up from germline, CDR1 is KGHSH and CDR2 is LQKENI. This sample is drawn from a study of blood T cell repertoires in COVID-19. Study members were between about 18 and 95 years old and lived in fewer than 30 US regions. Allocation to cohorts depended on clinical history reported by the participants. Recovery meant two consecutive negative NP/OP PCR tests, professional clearance, or resolved symptoms. As originally analysed: Quantification of nucleated cells was approximated via reference gene primer amplification. Assay: immunoSEQ multiplex PCR; the TCRdb copy retains only in-frame clones and omits some. V and J calls and clone size are as listed in that table; D and trimming were resolved from the DNA. Here the sample spans approximately 280,000 clones, about 89% being singletons.

Source material: PBMCs or T cells enriched from blood (not recorded which). The chain couples TRBV18 to TRBJ1-3, with D uncertain. The TCR comes from a woman aged 18 to 35 who had recovered from COVID-19. CDR3 amino acids: CASSPRPSLTGNTIYF. In DNA, the CDR3 is TGTGCCAGCTCACCACGTCCCAGTCTTACCGGAAACACCATATATTTT.